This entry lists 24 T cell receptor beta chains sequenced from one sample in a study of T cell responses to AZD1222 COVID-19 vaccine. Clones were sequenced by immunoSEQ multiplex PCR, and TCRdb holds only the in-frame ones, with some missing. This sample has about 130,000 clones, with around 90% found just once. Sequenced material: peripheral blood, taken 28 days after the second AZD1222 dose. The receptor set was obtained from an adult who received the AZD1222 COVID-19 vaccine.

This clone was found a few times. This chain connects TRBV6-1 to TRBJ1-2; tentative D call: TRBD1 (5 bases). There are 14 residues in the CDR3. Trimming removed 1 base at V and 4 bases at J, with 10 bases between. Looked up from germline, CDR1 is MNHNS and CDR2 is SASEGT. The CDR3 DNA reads TGTGCCAGCAGTGAAGGTGCAGGGCTCTATGGCTACACCTTC. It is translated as CASSEGAGLYGYTF.

In nucleotides, the CDR3 is TGTGCCACCAGCAGAGTTTCCCTCTGGCGGGAGGGCACAGATACGCAGTATTTT. It translates to CATSRVSLWREGTDTQYF. J is TRBJ2-3 and V is TRBV15, with 8 bases matching TRBD2. V trimming: 1 base; J trimming: 1 base; junction bases outside the gene matches: 10. The CDR3 is made up of 18 amino acids. The germline V gene has CDR1 LNHNV and CDR2 YYDKDF (reference sequence).

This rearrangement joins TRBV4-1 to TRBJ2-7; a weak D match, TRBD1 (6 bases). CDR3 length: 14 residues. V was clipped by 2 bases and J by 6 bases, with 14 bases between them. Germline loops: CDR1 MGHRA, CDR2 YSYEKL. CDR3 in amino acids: CASSQLQQGSEQYF. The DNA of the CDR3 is TGCGCCAGCAGCCAACTACAACAGGGTTCCGAGCAGTACTTC.

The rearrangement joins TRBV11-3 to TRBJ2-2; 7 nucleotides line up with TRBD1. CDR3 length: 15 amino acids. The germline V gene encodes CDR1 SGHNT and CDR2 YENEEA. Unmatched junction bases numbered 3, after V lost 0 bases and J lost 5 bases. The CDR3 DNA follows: TGTGCCAGCAGCTTAGAAGGGACAGCGACCGGGGAGCTGTTTTTT. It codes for CASSLEGTATGELFF.

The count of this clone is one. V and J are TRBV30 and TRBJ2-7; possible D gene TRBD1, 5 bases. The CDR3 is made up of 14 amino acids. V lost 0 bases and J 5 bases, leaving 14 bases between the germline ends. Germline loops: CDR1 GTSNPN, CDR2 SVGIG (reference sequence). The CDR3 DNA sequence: TGTGCCTGGAGTGTAGGGGCAGGAGCTAACGAGCAGTACTTC. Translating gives CAWSVGAGANEQYF.

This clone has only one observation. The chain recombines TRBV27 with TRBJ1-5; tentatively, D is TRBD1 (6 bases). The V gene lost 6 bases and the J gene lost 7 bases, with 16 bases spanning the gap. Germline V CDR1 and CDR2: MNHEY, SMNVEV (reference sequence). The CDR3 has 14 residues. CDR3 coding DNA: TGTGCCAGCAGACCGGGACAAATTGGCCAGCCCCAGCATTTT. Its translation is CASRPGQIGQPQHF.

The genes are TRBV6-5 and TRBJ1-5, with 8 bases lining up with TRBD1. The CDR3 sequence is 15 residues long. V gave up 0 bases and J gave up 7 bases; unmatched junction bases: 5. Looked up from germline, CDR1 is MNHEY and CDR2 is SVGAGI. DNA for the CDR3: TGTGCCAGCAGTTACTCGACAGGGGTAGGACAGCCCCAGCATTTT. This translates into CASSYSTGVGQPQHF.

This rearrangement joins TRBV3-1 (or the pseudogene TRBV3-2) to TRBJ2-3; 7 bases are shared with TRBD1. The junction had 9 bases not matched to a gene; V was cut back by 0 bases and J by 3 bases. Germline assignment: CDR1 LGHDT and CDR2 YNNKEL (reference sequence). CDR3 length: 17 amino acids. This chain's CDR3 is CASSQDLGDSKTDTQYF. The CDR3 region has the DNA TGTGCCAGCAGCCAAGATCTAGGGGACAGTAAGACAGATACGCAGTATTTT.

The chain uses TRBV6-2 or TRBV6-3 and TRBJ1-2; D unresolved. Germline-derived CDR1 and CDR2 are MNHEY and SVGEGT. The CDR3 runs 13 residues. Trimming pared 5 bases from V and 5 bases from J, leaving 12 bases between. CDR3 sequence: CASSMTLWYGYTF. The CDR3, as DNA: TGTGCCAGCAGTATGACCCTTTGGTATGGCTACACCTTC.

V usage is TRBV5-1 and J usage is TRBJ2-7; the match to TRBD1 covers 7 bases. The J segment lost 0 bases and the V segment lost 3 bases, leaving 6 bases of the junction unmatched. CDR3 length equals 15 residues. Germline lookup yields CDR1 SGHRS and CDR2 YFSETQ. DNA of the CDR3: TGCGCCAGCAGCTCCAGGGGGATTCCCTCCTACGAGCAGTACTTC. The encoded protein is CASSSRGIPSYEQYF. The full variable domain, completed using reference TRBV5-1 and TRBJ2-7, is KAGVTQTPRYLIKTRGQQVTLSCSPISGHRSVSWYQQTPGQGLQFLFEYFSETQRNKGNFPGRFSGRQFSNSRSEMNVSTLELGDSALYLCASSSRGIPSYEQYFGPGTRLTVT.

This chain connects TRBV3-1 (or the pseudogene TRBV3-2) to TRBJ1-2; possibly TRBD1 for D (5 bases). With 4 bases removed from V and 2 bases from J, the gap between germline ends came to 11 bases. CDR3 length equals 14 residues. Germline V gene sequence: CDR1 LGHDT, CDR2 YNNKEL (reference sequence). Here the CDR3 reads CASSLRGSNYGYTF. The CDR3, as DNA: TGTGCCAGCAGCCTGCGGGGGTCCAACTATGGCTACACCTTC.

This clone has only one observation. The CDR3 DNA reads TGTGCCAGCAGCCTAGGCCGGGACAGCAATCAGCCCCAGCATTTT. This translates into CASSLGRDSNQPQHF. The chain joins TRBV16 to TRBJ1-5; tentative D call: TRBD1 (5 bases). The CDR3 has 15 residues. V was cut by 4 bases and J by 1 base, with 11 bases left in between. CDR1 KGHSY and CDR2 FQNENV come from the germline V gene.

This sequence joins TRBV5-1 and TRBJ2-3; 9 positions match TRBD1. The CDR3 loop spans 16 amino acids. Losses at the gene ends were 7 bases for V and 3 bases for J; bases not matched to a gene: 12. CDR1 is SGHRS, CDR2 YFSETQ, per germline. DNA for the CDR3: TGCGCCAGCCGGCCACCCACAGGGGGCTCGACAGATACGCAGTATTTT. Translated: CASRPPTGGSTDTQYF.

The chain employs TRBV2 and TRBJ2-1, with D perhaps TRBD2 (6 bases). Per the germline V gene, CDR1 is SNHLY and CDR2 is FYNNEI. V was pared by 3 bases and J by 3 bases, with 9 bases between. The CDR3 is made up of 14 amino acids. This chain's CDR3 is CASSEREGYNEQFF. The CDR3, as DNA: TGTGCCAGCAGTGAGCGGGAAGGCTACAATGAGCAGTTCTTC.

The chain's CDR3 is CASLGQLNTEAFF. CDR3 sequence (DNA): TGTGCCAGTCTAGGACAGTTGAACACTGAAGCTTTCTTT. V and J are TRBV19 and TRBJ1-1, with D perhaps matching TRBD1 (6 bases). Per the germline V gene, CDR1 is LNHDA and CDR2 is SQIVND (reference sequence). The CDR3 loop spans 13 amino acids. V was shortened by 8 bases and J by 0 bases, with 10 bases between the two germline ends.

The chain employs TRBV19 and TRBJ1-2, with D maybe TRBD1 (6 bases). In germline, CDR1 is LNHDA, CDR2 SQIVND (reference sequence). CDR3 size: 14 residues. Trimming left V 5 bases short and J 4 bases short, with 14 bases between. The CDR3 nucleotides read TGTGCCAGTAGTCCGAGACAGGACTCCTATGGCTACACCTTC. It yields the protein CASSPRQDSYGYTF.

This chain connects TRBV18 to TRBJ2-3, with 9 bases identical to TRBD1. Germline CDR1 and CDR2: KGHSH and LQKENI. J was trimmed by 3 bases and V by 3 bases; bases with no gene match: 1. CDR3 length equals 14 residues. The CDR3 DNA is TGTGCCAGCTCACCTGGGACAGGGACAGATACGCAGTATTTT. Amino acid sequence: CASSPGTGTDTQYF.

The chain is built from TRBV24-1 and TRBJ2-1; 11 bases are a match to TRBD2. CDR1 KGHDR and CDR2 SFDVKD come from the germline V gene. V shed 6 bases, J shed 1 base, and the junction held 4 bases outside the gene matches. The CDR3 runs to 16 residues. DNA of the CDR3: TGTGCCACCAGTAACCTAGCGGGAGGTTCCTACAATGAGCAGTTCTTC. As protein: CATSNLAGGSYNEQFF.

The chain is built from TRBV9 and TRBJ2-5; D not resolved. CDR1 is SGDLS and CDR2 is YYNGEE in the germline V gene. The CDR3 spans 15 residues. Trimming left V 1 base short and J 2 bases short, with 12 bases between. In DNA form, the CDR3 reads TGTGCCAGCAGCGTAAATGATGGTCGGCAAGAGACCCAGTACTTC. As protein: CASSVNDGRQETQYF.

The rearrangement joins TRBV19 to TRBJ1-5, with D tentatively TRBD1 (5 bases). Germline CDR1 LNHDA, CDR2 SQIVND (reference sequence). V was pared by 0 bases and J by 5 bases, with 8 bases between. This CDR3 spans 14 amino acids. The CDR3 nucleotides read TGTGCCAGTAGTATAGAGGGGGGATATCAGCCCCAGCATTTT. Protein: CASSIEGGYQPQHF.

CDR3 nucleotides: TGTGCCAGCAGTTTCAAGGCCGAGTACGAGCAGTACTTC. It translates to CASSFKAEYEQYF. The V call is TRBV12-3 or TRBV12-4, the J call TRBJ2-7; D remains ambiguous. V was shortened by 3 bases and J by 4 bases, with 10 bases between the two germline ends. The CDR3 consists of 13 residues.

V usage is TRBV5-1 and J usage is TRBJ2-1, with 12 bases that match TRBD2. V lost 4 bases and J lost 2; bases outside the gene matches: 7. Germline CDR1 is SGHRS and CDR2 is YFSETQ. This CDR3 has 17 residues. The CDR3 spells CASSRGLAGWTYNEQFF. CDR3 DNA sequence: TGCGCCAGCAGCCGCGGACTAGCGGGGTGGACCTACAATGAGCAGTTCTTC.

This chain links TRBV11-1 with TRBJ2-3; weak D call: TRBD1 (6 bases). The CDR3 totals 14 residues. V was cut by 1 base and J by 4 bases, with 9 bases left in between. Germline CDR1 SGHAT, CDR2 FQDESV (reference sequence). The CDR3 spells CASSLDRDADTQYF. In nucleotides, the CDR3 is TGTGCCAGCAGCTTAGACAGGGACGCAGATACGCAGTATTTT. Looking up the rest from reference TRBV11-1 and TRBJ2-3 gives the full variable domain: EAEVAQSPRYKITEKSQAVAFWCDPISGHATLYWYRQILGQGPELLVQFQDESVVDDSQLPKDRFSAERLKGVDSTLKIQPAELGDSAMYLCASSLDRDADTQYFGPGTRLTVL.

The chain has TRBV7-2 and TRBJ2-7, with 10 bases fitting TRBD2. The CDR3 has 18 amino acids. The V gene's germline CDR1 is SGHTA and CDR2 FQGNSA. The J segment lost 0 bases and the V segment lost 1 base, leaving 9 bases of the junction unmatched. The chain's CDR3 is CASSLGASGRASSYEQYF. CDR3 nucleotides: TGTGCCAGCAGCTTAGGAGCTAGCGGGAGAGCAAGCTCCTACGAGCAGTACTTC.